These 7 T cell receptor beta chains were sequenced from one sample in a study of Graves' ophthalmopathy and Graves' hyperthyroidism (dated by TCRdb to between 2018 and 2020). TCRdb shows the sequencer as Illumina HiSeq 2000. For repertoire sequencing, TCR beta CDR3 regions were amplified from RNA transcripts. HTBI primers and the Qiagen OneStep RT-PCR kit were used in a first-round RT-PCR, which was followed by a second-round multiplex PCR, size selection and purification. Through fastp at Q25 and MiXCR, TCRdb rebuilt clones from the public reads, retaining in-frame beta chains. Entries are consolidated by CDR3 protein sequence, retaining the most common genes and DNA. The sample yields 600,000 to 700,000 distinct CDR3 sequences; over 40% were counted once. The top ten hold over 2.5% of the sample. The sequencing input was peripheral blood. The source is an adult man with Graves' ophthalmopathy.

This clonotype was recorded a few times. This chain connects TRBV7-9 to TRBJ2-2; 11 nucleotides agree with TRBD1. V dropped 5 bases and J dropped 4; count of bases not matched to a gene: 6. Germline V gene sequence: CDR1 SEHNR, CDR2 FQNEAQ (reference sequence). The CDR3 is 16 residues long. CDR3 DNA sequence: TGTGCCAGCAGCGACCGGGACAGGGGGAGCACCGGGGAGCTGTTTTTT. The encoded protein is CASSDRDRGSTGELFF.

In regard to this clonotype: It may be a read error: a sequence one base away is much more abundant. The gene calls are TRBV25-1 and TRBJ1-3, with D maybe TRBD1 (6 bases). The V gene's germline CDR1 is MGHDK and CDR2 SYGVNS. CDR3 length: 15 amino acids. In DNA form, the CDR3 reads TGTGCCAGCAGTTTCGGGGGGCAGTCTGGAAGCACCATATATTTT. It yields the protein CASSFGGQSGSTIYF. The full variable domain, completed using reference TRBV25-1 and TRBJ1-3, is EADIYQTPRYLVIGTGKKITLECSQTMGHDKMYWYQQDPGMELHLIHYSYGVNSTEKGDLSSESTVSRIRTEHFPLTLESARPSHTSQYLCASSFGGQSGSTIYFGEGSWLTVV.

This clonotype was counted between two and nine times. The genes are TRBV10-3 and TRBJ1-1; D remains unclear. V was cut by 10 bases and J by 0 bases, with 18 bases left in between. The CDR3 is 15 amino acids. Germline V gives CDR1 ENHRY, CDR2 SYGVKD. In DNA form, the CDR3 reads TGTGCCAGCAGCCCATCCTACACTTTGAACACTGAAGCTTTCTTT. It is translated as CASSPSYTLNTEAFF.

This clonotype showed up many times. CDR3 sequence: CAIIFGHRYEQYF. CDR3 nucleotide sequence: TGTGCCATCATTTTCGGACACCGATACGAGCAGTACTTC. The chain combines TRBV10-3 with TRBJ2-7; possibly TRBD1 for D (5 bases). V was pared by 7 bases and J by 4 bases, with 14 bases between. Germline V gene lookup returns CDR1 ENHRY and CDR2 SYGVKD. The CDR3 length is 13 residues.

The V gene is TRBV10-3, the J gene TRBJ1-1; 8 positions agree with TRBD1. Germline V gives CDR1 ENHRY, CDR2 SYGVKD. The CDR3 extends over 14 amino acids. V dropped 6 bases and J dropped 5; count of bases not matched to a gene: 8. CDR3 bases: TGTGCCATCAGGGGGACAGGATTCGAGACTGAAGCTTTCTTT. It translates to CAIRGTGFETEAFF.

This clonotype was observed at least ten times. The chain uses TRBV14 and TRBJ2-7, with D possibly being TRBD2 (6 bases). The germline V and J ends were trimmed by 1 base and 2 bases, with 12 bases remaining between them. Germline CDR1 SGHDN, CDR2 FVKESK. The CDR3 contains 15 residues. The CDR3 protein is CASSQGAGFTYEQYF. The DNA of the CDR3 is TGTGCCAGCAGCCAAGGGGCGGGGTTCACCTACGAGCAGTACTTC.

The sample holds many counts of this clonotype. This sequence joins TRBV12-3 or TRBV12-4 and TRBJ1-1, with 11 bases fitting TRBD1. V shed 6 bases and J 4 bases; nucleotides not matched to a gene: 1. The CDR3 is 13 amino acids. CDR3 residues: CASRGTGGTEAFF. CDR3 in DNA: TGTGCCAGCAGGGGGACAGGGGGCACTGAAGCTTTCTTT.